Sequencing of this TCR beta chain was carried out in a study of long-term antiretroviral therapy in people with HIV. CDR3 length: 15 residues. CDR1 is MNHNS and CDR2 is SASEGT in the germline V gene. Losses at the gene ends were 4 bases for V and 4 bases for J; bases not matched to a gene: 6. Samples were assayed with immunoSEQ v3.0 at survey level. The method was immunoSEQ multiplex PCR; TCRdb's version includes in-frame clones alone and lacks a portion of them. Here the sample spans roughly 25,000 clones, around 84% being singletons. Here the sequenced sample was unsorted PBMCs, taken 2.3 years after starting antiretroviral therapy. V is TRBV6-1 and J is TRBJ1-5; 8 nucleotides align to TRBD1. The receptor was derived from a man between 35 and 55 years old with HIV. CDR3: CASSVQGGQNQPQHF. The CDR3 region has the DNA TGTGCCAGCAGTGTACAGGGGGGCCAGAATCAGCCCCAGCATTTT.